Listed below are T cell receptor beta chains from one sample, sequenced in a study of blood T cell repertoires in COVID-19. The assay was immunoSEQ multiplex PCR, and TCRdb's table has in-frame clones only and misses some. The top ten clones hold approximately 4% of a sample with roughly 280,000 clones, about 85% of them seen once. The source material was peripheral blood. The receptors here all came from a young man with active or convalescent COVID-19. Both conserved end residues are part of each CDR3. D genes are given only for firm matches. The size of a clone is reported for some rows only, either as once, few or many, or as a class for expanded clones.

V gene: TRBV9
J gene: TRBJ2-1
D gene: TRBD2
clone size: once
CDR3 protein: CASSVGGRTSGWGEQFF
CDR3 DNA: TGTGCCAGCAGCGTAGGGGGTAGGACTAGCGGGTGGGGTGAGCAGTTCTTC

V gene: TRBV6-2/TRBV6-3
J gene: TRBJ2-2
D gene: TRBD1
clone size: NA
CDR3 protein: CASSYSKSRGLTGELFF
CDR3 DNA: TGTGCCAGCAGTTACTCGAAGTCCAGGGGGCTCACCGGGGAGCTGTTTTTT

V gene: TRBV7-9
J gene: TRBJ2-3
D gene: TRBD2
clone size: NA
CDR3 protein: CASSRSGGASDTQYF
CDR3 DNA: TGTGCCAGCAGCCGTAGCGGGGGGGCATCAGATACGCAGTATTTT

V gene: TRBV19
J gene: TRBJ2-1
D gene: TRBD2
clone size: NA
CDR3 protein: CASSSPGLALYNEQFF
CDR3 DNA: TGTGCCAGTAGTTCCCCCGGACTAGCTCTATACAATGAGCAGTTCTTC

V gene: TRBV10-2
J gene: TRBJ1-2
D gene: TRBD1
clone size: NA
CDR3 protein: CASSEPGQGVYGYTF
CDR3 DNA: TGCGCCAGCAGTGAGCCCGGACAGGGGGTCTATGGCTACACCTTC

V gene: TRBV27
J gene: TRBJ1-3
D gene: NA
clone size: NA
CDR3 protein: CASSFRGGSGNTIYF
CDR3 DNA: TGTGCCAGCAGTTTTCGGGGGGGATCTGGAAACACCATATATTTT

V gene: TRBV5-6
J gene: TRBJ1-2
D gene: TRBD1
clone size: NA
CDR3 protein: CASSLTGGNYGYTF
CDR3 DNA: TGTGCCAGCAGCCTAACAGGGGGGAACTATGGCTACACCTTC

V gene: TRBV6-5
J gene: TRBJ2-7
D gene: TRBD2
clone size: NA
CDR3 protein: CASLSSAGGAYEQYF
CDR3 DNA: TGTGCCAGCCTGAGTTCAGCGGGGGGAGCCTACGAGCAGTACTTC

V gene: TRBV21-1
J gene: TRBJ1-6
D gene: NA
clone size: NA
CDR3 protein: CASRLPGTGIPLHF
CDR3 DNA: TGTGCCAGCAGACTCCCCGGGACAGGGATTCCCCTCCACTTT

V gene: TRBV9
J gene: TRBJ1-3
D gene: NA
clone size: NA
CDR3 protein: CASSVAGVNTIYF
CDR3 DNA: TGTGCCAGCAGCGTAGCCGGGGTAAACACCATATATTTT

V gene: TRBV7-9
J gene: TRBJ2-7
D gene: TRBD1
clone size: NA
CDR3 protein: CASSPTSGQVREQYF
CDR3 DNA: TGTGCCAGCAGCCCCACCTCGGGACAGGTACGCGAGCAGTACTTC

V gene: TRBV6-1
J gene: TRBJ2-7
D gene: TRBD1
clone size: NA
CDR3 protein: CASSEALGQVYEQYF
CDR3 DNA: TGTGCCAGCAGTGAAGCGCTTGGACAGGTCTACGAGCAGTACTTC

V gene: TRBV6-4
J gene: TRBJ1-3
D gene: TRBD1
clone size: NA
CDR3 protein: CARTGTENSGNTIYF
CDR3 DNA: TGTGCCCGCACAGGGACAGAAAACTCTGGAAACACCATATATTTT

V gene: TRBV5-1
J gene: TRBJ2-7
D gene: NA
clone size: NA
CDR3 protein: CASFSDEQYF
CDR3 DNA: TGCGCCAGCTTCAGCGACGAGCAGTACTTC

V gene: TRBV18
J gene: TRBJ1-2
D gene: TRBD1
clone size: NA
CDR3 protein: CASSAFDGTGAPYGYTF
CDR3 DNA: TGTGCCAGCTCAGCCTTCGACGGGACAGGGGCGCCCTATGGCTACACCTTC

V gene: TRBV6-6
J gene: TRBJ2-5
D gene: NA
clone size: NA
CDR3 protein: CASGGAQETQYF
CDR3 DNA: TGTGCCAGCGGGGGGGCCCAAGAGACCCAGTACTTC

V gene: TRBV5-1
J gene: TRBJ2-5
D gene: NA
clone size: NA
CDR3 protein: CASSPRTRGETQYF
CDR3 DNA: TGCGCCAGCAGCCCCCGGACACGGGGGGAGACCCAGTACTTC

V gene: TRBV19
J gene: TRBJ2-2
D gene: NA
clone size: NA
CDR3 protein: CASSAQFGELFF
CDR3 DNA: TGTGCCAGTAGTGCCCAGTTCGGGGAGCTGTTTTTT

V gene: TRBV7-2
J gene: TRBJ1-5
D gene: NA
clone size: NA
CDR3 protein: CASSKGEHQPQHF
CDR3 DNA: TGTGCCAGCAGTAAGGGGGAGCATCAGCCCCAGCATTTT

V gene: TRBV5-4
J gene: TRBJ2-7
D gene: NA
clone size: NA
CDR3 protein: CASSLAYGYEQYF
CDR3 DNA: TGTGCCAGCAGCTTGGCCTACGGCTACGAGCAGTACTTC

V gene: TRBV29-1
J gene: TRBJ2-7
D gene: NA
clone size: NA
CDR3 protein: CSVEGGTGNEQYF
CDR3 DNA: TGCAGCGTTGAAGGCGGTACGGGGAACGAGCAGTACTTC

V gene: TRBV10-3
J gene: TRBJ2-3
D gene: NA
clone size: NA
CDR3 protein: CAISERGGKPDTQYF
CDR3 DNA: TGTGCCATCAGTGAGCGGGGTGGGAAACCAGATACGCAGTATTTT

V gene: TRBV6-1
J gene: TRBJ2-6
D gene: TRBD1
clone size: NA
CDR3 protein: CASSEAGWTGSSGANVLTF
CDR3 DNA: TGTGCCAGCAGTGAAGCGGGATGGACAGGGTCCTCTGGGGCCAACGTCCTGACTTTC

V gene: TRBV29-1
J gene: TRBJ2-3
D gene: NA
clone size: once
CDR3 protein: CSVDGAASTDTQYF
CDR3 DNA: TGCAGCGTGGATGGGGCGGCTAGCACAGATACGCAGTATTTT

V gene: TRBV29-1
J gene: TRBJ2-3
D gene: NA
clone size: NA
CDR3 protein: CSTPAGTDTQYF
CDR3 DNA: TGCAGCACGCCCGCAGGCACAGATACGCAGTATTTT

V gene: TRBV2
J gene: TRBJ1-2
D gene: NA
clone size: NA
CDR3 protein: CASSESENGYTF
CDR3 DNA: TGTGCCAGCAGTGAATCCGAGAATGGCTACACCTTC

V gene: TRBV10-3
J gene: TRBJ2-7
D gene: NA
clone size: NA
CDR3 protein: CAISSGYEQYF
CDR3 DNA: TGTGCCATCAGCAGCGGATACGAGCAGTACTTC

V gene: TRBV27
J gene: TRBJ2-5
D gene: TRBD1
clone size: NA
CDR3 protein: CASSPLTGAGETQYF
CDR3 DNA: TGTGCCAGCAGTCCTTTAACAGGGGCTGGGGAGACCCAGTACTTC

V gene: TRBV4-3
J gene: TRBJ2-1
D gene: TRBD1
clone size: NA
CDR3 protein: CASSLGSGTGIPNEQFF
CDR3 DNA: TGCGCCAGCAGCTTAGGCTCCGGGACAGGGATCCCCAATGAGCAGTTCTTC

V gene: TRBV27
J gene: TRBJ2-7
D gene: NA
clone size: NA
CDR3 protein: CASSTTAGGEQYF
CDR3 DNA: TGTGCCAGCAGTACCACAGCAGGGGGGGAGCAGTACTTC

V gene: TRBV18
J gene: TRBJ2-7
D gene: TRBD1
clone size: NA
CDR3 protein: CASSLKTGGSGYEQYF
CDR3 DNA: TGTGCCAGCTCACTGAAAACAGGGGGATCGGGCTACGAGCAGTACTTC